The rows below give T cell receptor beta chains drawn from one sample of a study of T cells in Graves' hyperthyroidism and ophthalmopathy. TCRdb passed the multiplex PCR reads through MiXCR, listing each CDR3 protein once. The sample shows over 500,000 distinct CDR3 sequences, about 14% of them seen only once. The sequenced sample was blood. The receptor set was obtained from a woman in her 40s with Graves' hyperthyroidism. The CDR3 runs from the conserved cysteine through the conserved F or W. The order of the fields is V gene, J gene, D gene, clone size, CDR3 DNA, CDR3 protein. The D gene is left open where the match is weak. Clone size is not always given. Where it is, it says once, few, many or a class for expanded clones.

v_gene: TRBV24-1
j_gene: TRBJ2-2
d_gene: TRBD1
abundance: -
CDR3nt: TGTGCCACCAGTGATCCGGGACAGAAGACCGGGGAGCTGTTTTTT
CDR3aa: CATSDPGQKTGELFF

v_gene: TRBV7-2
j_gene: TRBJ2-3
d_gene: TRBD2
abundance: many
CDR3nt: TGTGCCAGCAGCTCGCAGCGGGAGGGTACGCAGTATTTT
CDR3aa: CASSSQREGTQYF

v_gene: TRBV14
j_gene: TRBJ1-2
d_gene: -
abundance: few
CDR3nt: TGTGCCAGCAGCTCAATCAAAGGGAACTATGGCTACACCTTC
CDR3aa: CASSSIKGNYGYTF

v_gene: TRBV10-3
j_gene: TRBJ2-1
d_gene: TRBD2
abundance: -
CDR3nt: TGTGCCATCAGCGTAGCGGGAGGGCTGGGGAACAATGAGCAGTTCTTC
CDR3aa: CAISVAGGLGNNEQFF

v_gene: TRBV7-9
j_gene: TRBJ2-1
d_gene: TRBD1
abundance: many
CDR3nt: TGTGCCAGCAGCAAACCGGGACAGGGGTACAATGAGCAGTTCTTC
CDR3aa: CASSKPGQGYNEQFF

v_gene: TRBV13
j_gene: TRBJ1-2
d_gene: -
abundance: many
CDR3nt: TGTGCCAGCAGCATACGAGGGAGCGGCTACACCTTC
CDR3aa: CASSIRGSGYTF

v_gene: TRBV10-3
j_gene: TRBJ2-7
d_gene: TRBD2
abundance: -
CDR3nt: TGTGCCATCAGTAGCGGGGACTACGAGCAGTACTTC
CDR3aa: CAISSGDYEQYF

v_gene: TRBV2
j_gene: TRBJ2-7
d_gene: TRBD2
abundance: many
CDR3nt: TGTGCCAGCAGTGAGCTGCGGGGGTCCTACGAGCAGTACTTC
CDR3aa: CASSELRGSYEQYF

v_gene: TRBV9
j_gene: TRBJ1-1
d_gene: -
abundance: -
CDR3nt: TGTGCCAGCGGGAGGGGGGATAATGAAGCTTTCTTT
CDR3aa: CASGRGDNEAFF

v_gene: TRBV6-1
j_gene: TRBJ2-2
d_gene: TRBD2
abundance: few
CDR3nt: TGTGCCAGCAGGCTAGCGGGAGTAATGACCGGGGAGCTGTTTTTT
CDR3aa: CASRLAGVMTGELFF

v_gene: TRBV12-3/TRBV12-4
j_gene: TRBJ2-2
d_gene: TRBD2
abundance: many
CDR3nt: TGTGCCAGCAGTGGGGGAGCGGGAGGAGGGACCGGGGAGCTGTTTTTT
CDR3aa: CASSGGAGGGTGELFF

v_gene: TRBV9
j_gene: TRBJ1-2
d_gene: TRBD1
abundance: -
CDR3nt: TGTGCCAGCGCGGCCGGGACAGGGTTTGCCGGCTACACCTTC
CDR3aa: CASAAGTGFAGYTF

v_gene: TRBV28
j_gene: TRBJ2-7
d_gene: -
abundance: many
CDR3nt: TGTGCCAGCACTATACAGCCCGATTCCTACGAGCAGTACTTC
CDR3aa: CASTIQPDSYEQYF

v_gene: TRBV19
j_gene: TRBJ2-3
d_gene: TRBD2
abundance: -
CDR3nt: TGTGCCAGTAAGACTAGCGGAGACACAGATACGCAGTATTTT
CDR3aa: CASKTSGDTDTQYF

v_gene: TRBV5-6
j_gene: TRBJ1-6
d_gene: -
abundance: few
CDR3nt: TGTGCCAGCAGCTTGGATGGGGTCTCCTATAATTCACCCCTCCACTTT
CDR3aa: CASSLDGVSYNSPLHF

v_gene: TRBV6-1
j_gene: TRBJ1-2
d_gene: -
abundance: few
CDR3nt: TGTGCCAGCAGTCCGCTCCCTGATGGCTACACCTTC
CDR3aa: CASSPLPDGYTF

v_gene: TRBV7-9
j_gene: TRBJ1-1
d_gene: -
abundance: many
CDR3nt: TGTGCCAGCACCCCCGCCAGGGTTGAAGCTTTCTTT
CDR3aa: CASTPARVEAFF

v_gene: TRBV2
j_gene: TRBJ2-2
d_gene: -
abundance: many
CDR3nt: TGTGCCAGCAGACAGGAGTTCGGGGAGCTGTTTTTT
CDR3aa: CASRQEFGELFF

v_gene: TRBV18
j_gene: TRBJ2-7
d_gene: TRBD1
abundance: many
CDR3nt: TGTGCCAGCTCACCACCGGGACAGGGGGGCTACGAGCAGTACTTC
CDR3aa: CASSPPGQGGYEQYF

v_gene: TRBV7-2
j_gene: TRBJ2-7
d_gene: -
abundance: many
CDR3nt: TGTGCCAGCAGCTTAGCGGCAGGGAGCTCCTACGAGCAGTACTTC
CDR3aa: CASSLAAGSSYEQYF

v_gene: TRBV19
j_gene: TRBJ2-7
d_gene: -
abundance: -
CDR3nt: TGTGCCAGTAGTATGGTACAGGGCACCTACGAGCAGTACTTC
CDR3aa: CASSMVQGTYEQYF

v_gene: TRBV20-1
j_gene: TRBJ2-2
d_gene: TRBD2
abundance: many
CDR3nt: TGCAGTGCTAGAGATACTGTCGGGAGGGCCGGCGGGGAGCTGTTTTTT
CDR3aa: CSARDTVGRAGGELFF

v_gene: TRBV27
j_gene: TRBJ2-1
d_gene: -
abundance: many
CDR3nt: TGTGCCAGCAGTTTAGCCCCTCACAATGAGCAGTTCTTC
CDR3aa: CASSLAPHNEQFF

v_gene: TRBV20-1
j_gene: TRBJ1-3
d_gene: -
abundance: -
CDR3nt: TGCAGTGCTAGCAGGGAGGCTGCCGGAAACACCATATATTTT
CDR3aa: CSASREAAGNTIYF

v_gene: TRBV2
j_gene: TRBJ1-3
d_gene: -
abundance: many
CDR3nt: TGTGCCAGCAGTGAAGGAATAGGCTCTGGAAACACCATATATTTT
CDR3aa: CASSEGIGSGNTIYF

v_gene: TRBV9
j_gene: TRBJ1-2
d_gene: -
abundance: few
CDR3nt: TGTGCCAGCAGTCGGGCTTCTGGGGACTATGGCTACACCTTC
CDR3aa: CASSRASGDYGYTF

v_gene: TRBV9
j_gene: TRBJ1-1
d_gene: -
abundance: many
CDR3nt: TGTGCCAGCAGCGCAGTTTTGGGGAACACTGAAGCTTTCTTT
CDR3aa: CASSAVLGNTEAFF

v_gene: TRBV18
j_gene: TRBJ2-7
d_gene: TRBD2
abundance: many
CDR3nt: TGTGCCAGCTCACCACCTGGTAGCGGGAGCTCCTACGAGCAGTACTTC
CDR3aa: CASSPPGSGSSYEQYF

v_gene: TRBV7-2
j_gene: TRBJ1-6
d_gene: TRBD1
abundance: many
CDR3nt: TGTGCCAGCAGCCCTGAGACAGGGGTAGGGTCACCCCTCCACTTT
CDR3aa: CASSPETGVGSPLHF

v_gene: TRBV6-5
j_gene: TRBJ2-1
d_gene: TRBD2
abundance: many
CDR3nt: TGTGCCAGCAGTTACTCGTTAGCGGGAGTTTACAATGAGCAGTTCTTC
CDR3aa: CASSYSLAGVYNEQFF

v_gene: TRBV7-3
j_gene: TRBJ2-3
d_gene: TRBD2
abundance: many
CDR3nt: TGTGCCAGCAGCATCACCGGGACTAGCAGAGATACGCAGTATTTT
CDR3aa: CASSITGTSRDTQYF

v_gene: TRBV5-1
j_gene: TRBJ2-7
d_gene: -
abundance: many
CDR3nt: TGCGCCAGCAGCTTGGGGGGGAGCTTCTACGAGCAGTACTTC
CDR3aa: CASSLGGSFYEQYF

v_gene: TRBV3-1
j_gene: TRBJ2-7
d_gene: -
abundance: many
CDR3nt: TGTGCCAGCAGCCAATGGGACTCCTACGAGCAGTACTTC
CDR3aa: CASSQWDSYEQYF

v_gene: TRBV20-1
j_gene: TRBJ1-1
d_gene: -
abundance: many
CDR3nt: TGCAGTGCTACAGGGTCAGGGCCGAACACTGAAGCTTTCTTT
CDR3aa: CSATGSGPNTEAFF

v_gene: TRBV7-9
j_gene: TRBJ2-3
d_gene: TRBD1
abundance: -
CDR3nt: TGTGCCAGCAGCGTCGACAGGGGTGTTAATCGAGATACGCAGTATTTT
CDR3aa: CASSVDRGVNRDTQYF

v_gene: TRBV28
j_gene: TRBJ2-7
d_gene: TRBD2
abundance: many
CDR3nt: TGTGCCAGCAGTTTATATCCTAGCGGGGGGCCCTCCTACGAGCAGTACTTC
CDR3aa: CASSLYPSGGPSYEQYF

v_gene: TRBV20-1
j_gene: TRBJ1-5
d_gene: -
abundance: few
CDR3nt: TGCAGTGCTAGAGACTCCTTGACGGTGAGCAATCAGCCCCAGCATTTT
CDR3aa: CSARDSLTVSNQPQHF

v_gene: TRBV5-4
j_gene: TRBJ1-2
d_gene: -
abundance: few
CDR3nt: TGTGCCAGCAGCTTGGAGGGCAGGTCTCCTGACCCAAACTATGGCTACACCTTC
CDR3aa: CASSLEGRSPDPNYGYTF

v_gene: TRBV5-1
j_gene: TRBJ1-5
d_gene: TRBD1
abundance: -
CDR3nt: TGCGCCAGCAGCCCCGGGACAGGGAGACAGCCCCAGCATTTT
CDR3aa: CASSPGTGRQPQHF

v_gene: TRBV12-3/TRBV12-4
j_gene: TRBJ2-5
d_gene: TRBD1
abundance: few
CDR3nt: TGTGCCAGCAGTCCCACAGGGGTAGAGACCCAGTACTTC
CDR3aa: CASSPTGVETQYF

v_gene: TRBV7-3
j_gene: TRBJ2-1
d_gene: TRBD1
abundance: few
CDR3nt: TGTGCCAGCAGCCACCGACAGGGATCTGGCAATGAGCAGTTCTTC
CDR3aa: CASSHRQGSGNEQFF

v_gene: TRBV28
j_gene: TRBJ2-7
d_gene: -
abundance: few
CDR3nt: TGTGCCAGCAGTTTAAGGTACGGCTTTTCATCCTACGAGCAGTACTTC
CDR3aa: CASSLRYGFSSYEQYF

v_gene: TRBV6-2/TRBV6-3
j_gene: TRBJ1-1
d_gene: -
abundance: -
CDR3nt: TGTGCCAGCAGTTCCCCGACAGTGTCGAACACTGAAGCTTTCTTT
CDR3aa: CASSSPTVSNTEAFF

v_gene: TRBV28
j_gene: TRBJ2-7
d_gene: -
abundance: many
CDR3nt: TGTGCCAGCAGTTTTCATACGACGAAAGTGCAGTACTTC
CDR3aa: CASSFHTTKVQYF

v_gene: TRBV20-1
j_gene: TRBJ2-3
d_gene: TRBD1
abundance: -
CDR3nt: TGCAGTGCCAGGAGCCCGTTGGGACAGCACACAGATACGCAGTATTTT
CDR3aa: CSARSPLGQHTDTQYF

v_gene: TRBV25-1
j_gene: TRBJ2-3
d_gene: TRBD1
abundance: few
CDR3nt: TGTGCCAGCAACCCGACAGGGGGCGAGAATGTAGATACGCAGTATTTT
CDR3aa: CASNPTGGENVDTQYF

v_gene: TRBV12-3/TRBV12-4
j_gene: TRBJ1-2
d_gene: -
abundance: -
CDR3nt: TGTGCCAGCAGTTTAGCCCTACCGGACCGAACTCTTAACTATGGCTACACCTTC
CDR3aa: CASSLALPDRTLNYGYTF

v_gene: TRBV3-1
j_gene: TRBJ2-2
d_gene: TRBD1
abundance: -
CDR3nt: TGTGCCAGCAGCTGGGGACAGGGGGAGACCGGGGAGCTGTTTTTT
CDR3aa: CASSWGQGETGELFF

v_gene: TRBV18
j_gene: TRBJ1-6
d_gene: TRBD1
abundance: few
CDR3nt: TGTGCCAGCTCCCCTGTCGGGGGACAGGGGAGGAATTCACCCCTCCACTTT
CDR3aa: CASSPVGGQGRNSPLHF

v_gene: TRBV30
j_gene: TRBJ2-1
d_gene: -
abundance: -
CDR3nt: TGTGCCTGGAAAGATGCTAACCCCGGACAGCAATTCTTC
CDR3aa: CAWKDANPGQQFF

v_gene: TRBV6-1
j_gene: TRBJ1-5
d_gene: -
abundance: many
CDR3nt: TGTGCCAGCAGGATCGACACAAATCAGCCCCAGCATTTT
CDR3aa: CASRIDTNQPQHF